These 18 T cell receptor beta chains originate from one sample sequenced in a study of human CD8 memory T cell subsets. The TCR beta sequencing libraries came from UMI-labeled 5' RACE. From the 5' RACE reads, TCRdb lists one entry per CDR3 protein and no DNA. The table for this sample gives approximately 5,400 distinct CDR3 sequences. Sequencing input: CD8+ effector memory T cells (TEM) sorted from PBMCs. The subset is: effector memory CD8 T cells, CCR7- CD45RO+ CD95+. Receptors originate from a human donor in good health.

The CDR3 protein is CATSRGASGSETQYF. The gene calls are TRBV15 and TRBJ2-5; TCRdb names TRBD2, which stays unverified in the absence of DNA. The germline gives CDR1 LNHNV, CDR2 YYDKDF (reference sequence). This CDR3 is built from 15 residues.

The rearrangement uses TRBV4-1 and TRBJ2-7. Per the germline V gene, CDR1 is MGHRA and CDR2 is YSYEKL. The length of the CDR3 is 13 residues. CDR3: CASSQDRTYEQYF.

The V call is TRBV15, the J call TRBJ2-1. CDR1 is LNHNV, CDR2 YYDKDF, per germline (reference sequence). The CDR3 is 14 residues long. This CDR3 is CATSRGAESNEQFF. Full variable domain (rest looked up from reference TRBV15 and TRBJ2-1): DAMVIQNPRYQVTQFGKPVTLSCSQTLNHNVMYWYQQKSSQAPKLLFHYYDKDFNNEADTPDNFQSRRPNTSFCFLDIRSPGLGDTAMYLCATSRGAESNEQFFGPGTRLTVL.

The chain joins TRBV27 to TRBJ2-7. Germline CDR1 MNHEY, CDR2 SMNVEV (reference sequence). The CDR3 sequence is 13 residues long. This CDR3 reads CASSLLGTYEQYF.

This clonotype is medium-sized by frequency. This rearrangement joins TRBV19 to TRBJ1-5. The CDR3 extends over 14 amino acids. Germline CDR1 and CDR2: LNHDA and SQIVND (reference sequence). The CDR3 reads CASSIRGYNQPQHF.

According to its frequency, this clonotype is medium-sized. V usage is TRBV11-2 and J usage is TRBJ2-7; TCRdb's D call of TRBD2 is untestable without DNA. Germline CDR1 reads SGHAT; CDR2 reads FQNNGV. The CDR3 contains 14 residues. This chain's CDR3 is CASSLGGGIREQYF. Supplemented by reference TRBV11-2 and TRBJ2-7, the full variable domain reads EAGVAQSPRYKIIEKRQSVAFWCNPISGHATLYWYQQILGQGPKLLIQFQNNGVVDDSQLPKDRFSAERLKGVDSTLKIQPAKLEDSAVYLCASSLGGGIREQYFGPGTRLTVT.

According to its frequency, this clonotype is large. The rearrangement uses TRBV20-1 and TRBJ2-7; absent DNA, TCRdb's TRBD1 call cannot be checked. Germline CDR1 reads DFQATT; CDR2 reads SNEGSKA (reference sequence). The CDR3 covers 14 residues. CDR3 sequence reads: CSALQAAKGYEQYF.

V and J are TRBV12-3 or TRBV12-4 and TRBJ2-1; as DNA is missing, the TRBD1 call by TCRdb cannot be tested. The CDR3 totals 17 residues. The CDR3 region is CASSRRQLGPFYNEQFF.

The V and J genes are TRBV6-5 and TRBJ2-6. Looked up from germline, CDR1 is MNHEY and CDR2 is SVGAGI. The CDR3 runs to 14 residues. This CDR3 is CASSPNSGANVLTF.

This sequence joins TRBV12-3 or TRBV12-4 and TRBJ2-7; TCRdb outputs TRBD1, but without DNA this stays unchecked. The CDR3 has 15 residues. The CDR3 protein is CASSSPSEGIYEQYF.

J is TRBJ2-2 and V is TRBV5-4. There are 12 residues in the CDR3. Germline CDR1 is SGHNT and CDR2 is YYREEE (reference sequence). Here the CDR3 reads CASSFHTGELFF.

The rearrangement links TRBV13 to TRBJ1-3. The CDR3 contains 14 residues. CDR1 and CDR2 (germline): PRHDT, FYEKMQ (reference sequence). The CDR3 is CASSLGQTGNTIYF.

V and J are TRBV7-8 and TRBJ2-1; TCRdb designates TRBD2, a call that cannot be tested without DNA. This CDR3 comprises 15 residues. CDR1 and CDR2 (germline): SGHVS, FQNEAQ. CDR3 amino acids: CASSPGRLLRYEQFF. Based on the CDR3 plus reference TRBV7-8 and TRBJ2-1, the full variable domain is GAGVSQSPRYKVAKRGQDVALRCDPISGHVSLFWYQQALGQGPEFLTYFQNEAQLDKSGLPSDRFFAERPEGSVSTLKIQRTQQEDSAVYLCASSPGRLLRYEQFFGPGTRLTVL.

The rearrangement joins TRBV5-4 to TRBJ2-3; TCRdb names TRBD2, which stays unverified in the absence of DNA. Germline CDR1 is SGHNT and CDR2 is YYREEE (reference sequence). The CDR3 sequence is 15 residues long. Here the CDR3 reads CASSPTGTYTDTQYF.

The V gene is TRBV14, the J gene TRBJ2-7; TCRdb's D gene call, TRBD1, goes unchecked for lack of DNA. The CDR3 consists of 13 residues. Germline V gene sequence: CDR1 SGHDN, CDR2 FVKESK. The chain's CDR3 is CASSPGQGIEQYF.

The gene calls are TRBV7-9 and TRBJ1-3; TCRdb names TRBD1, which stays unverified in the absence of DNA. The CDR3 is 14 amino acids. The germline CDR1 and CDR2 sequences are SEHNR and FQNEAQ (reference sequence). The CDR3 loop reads CASSSDRGGNTIYF.

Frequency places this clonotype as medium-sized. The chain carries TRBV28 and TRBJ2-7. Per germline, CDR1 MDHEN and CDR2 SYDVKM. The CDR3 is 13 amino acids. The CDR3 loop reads CASNRLSNYEQYF. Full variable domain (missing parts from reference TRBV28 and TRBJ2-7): DVKVTQSSRYLVKRTGEKVFLECVQDMDHENMFWYRQDPGLGLRLIYFSYDVKMKEKGDIPEGYSVSREKKERFSLILESASTNQTSMYLCASNRLSNYEQYFGPGTRLTVT.

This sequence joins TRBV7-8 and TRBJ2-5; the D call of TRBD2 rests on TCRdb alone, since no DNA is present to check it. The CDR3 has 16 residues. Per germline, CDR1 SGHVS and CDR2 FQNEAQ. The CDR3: CASSLEAGGYKETQYF.